The sequence of this T cell receptor (beta chain) was determined in a study of long-term antiretroviral therapy in people with HIV. Study outcomes and limitations: Dominant in the repertoire at all time points were clones expanded before ART. The data indicate that diversity increased after ART but remained below transplant donor controls. CDR3 length ranges were narrower in HIV repertoires than in controls.

Participants with HIV, all of them, were treated in the United States. This was the immunoSEQ v3.0 assay at survey level. The protocol was immunoSEQ multiplex PCR, while the TCRdb copy is restricted to in-frame clones and leaves out a portion. The sample lists about 9,700 clones; around 75% were seen once. Germline V lookup: CDR1 GTSNPN, CDR2 SVGIG (reference sequence). This CDR3 has 14 amino acids. The V segment lost 0 bases and the J segment 7 bases; nucleotides outside the gene matches: 8. With respect to this clone: Its antigen is still unknown.

V gene TRBV30 combines with J gene TRBJ1-2, with 7 bases lining up with TRBD1. The receptor's source is a man aged 35-49 years with HIV. This sample comprised unsorted PBMCs, obtained 1.8 years before starting antiretroviral therapy. The CDR3: CAWSVRGQASGYTF. For the CDR3, the DNA is TGTGCCTGGAGTGTAAGGGGGCAAGCAAGTGGCTACACCTTC.